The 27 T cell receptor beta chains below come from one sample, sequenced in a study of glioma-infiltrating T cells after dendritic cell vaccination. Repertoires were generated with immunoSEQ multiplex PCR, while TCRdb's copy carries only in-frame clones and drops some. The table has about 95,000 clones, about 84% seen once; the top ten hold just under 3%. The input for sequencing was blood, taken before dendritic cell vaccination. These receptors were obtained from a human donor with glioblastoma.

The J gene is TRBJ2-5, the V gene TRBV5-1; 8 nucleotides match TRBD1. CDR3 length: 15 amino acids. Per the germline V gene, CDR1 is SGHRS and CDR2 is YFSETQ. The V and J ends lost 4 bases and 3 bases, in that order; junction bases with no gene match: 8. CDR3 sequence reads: CASSPPGGAEETQYF. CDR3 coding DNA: TGCGCCAGCAGCCCCCCAGGGGGCGCAGAAGAGACCCAGTACTTC.

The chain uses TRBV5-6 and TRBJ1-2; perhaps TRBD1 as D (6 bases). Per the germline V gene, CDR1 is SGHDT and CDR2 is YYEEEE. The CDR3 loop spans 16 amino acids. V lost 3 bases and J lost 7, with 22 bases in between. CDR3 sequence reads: CASSSTRWQGTRGYTF. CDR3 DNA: TGTGCCAGCAGCTCCACAAGGTGGCAGGGGACCCGTGGCTACACCTTC.

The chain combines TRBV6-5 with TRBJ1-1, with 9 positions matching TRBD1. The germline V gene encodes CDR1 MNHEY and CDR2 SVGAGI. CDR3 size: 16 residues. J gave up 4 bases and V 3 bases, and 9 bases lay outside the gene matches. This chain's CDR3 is CASSYRTGVGSTEAFF. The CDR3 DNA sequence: TGTGCCAGCAGTTATCGGACAGGGGTAGGGAGCACTGAAGCTTTCTTT.

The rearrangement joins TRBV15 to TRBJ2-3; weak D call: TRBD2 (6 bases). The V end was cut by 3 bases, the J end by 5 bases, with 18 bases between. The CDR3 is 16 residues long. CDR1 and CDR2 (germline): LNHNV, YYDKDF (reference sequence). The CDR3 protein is CATSSRDSDRGDTQYF. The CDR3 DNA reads TGTGCCACCAGCAGCCGGGACTCCGATAGGGGAGATACGCAGTATTTT.

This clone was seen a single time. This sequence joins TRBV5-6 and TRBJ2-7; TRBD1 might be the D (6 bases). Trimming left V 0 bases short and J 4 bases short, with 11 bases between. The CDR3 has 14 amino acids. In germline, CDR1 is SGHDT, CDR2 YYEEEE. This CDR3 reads CASSLGPGAYEQYF. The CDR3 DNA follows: TGTGCCAGCAGCTTGGGACCAGGGGCGTACGAGCAGTACTTC.

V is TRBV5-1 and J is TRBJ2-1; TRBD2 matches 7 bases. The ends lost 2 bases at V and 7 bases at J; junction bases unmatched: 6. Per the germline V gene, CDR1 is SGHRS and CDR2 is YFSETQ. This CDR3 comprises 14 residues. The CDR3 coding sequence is TGCGCCAGCAGCTTTGGGCTAGCGGAAAATGAGCAGTTCTTC. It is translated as CASSFGLAENEQFF.

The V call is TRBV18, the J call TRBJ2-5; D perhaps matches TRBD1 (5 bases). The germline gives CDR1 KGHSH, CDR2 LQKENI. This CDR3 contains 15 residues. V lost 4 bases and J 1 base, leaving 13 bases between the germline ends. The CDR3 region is CASSRPGRGQETQYF. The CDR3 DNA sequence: TGTGCCAGCTCACGCCCTGGTAGGGGCCAAGAGACCCAGTACTTC.

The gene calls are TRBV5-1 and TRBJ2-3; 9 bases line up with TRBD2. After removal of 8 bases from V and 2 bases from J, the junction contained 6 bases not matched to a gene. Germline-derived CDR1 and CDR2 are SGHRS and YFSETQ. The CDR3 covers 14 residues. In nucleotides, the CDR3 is TGCGCCAGTACGACTAGCGGATACACAGATACGCAGTATTTT. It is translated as CASTTSGYTDTQYF.

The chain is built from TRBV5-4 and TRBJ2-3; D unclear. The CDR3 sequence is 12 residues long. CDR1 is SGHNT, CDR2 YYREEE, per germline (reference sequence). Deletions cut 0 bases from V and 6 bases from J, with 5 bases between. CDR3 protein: CASSLDADTQYF. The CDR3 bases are TGTGCCAGCAGCTTGGATGCGGATACGCAGTATTTT.

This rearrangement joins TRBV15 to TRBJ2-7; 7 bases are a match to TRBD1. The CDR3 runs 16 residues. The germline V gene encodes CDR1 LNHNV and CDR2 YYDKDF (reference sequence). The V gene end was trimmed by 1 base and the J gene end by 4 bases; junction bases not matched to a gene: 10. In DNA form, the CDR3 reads TGTGCCACCAGCAGAGGTCTGGACAGGACCACTTACGAGCAGTACTTC. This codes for CATSRGLDRTTYEQYF.

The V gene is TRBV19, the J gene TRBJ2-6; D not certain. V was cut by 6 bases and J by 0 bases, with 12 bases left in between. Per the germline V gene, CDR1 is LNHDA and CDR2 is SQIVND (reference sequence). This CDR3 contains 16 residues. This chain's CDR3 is CASSRGPFSGANVLTF. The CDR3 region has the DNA TGTGCCAGTAGCCGTGGCCCCTTCTCTGGGGCCAACGTCCTGACTTTC.

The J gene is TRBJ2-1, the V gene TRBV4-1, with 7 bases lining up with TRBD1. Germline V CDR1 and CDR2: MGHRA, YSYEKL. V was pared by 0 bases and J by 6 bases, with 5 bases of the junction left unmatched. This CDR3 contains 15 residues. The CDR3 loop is CASSQEGGTFNEQFF. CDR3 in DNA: TGCGCCAGCAGCCAAGAAGGGGGCACCTTCAATGAGCAGTTCTTC.

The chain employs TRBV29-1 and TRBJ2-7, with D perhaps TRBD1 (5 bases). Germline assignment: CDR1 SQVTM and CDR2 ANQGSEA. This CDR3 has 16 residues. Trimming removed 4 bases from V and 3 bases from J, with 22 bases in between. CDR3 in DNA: TGCAGCGTTGGCCCATTTGAGGCAGGGAAAAGCTACGAGCAGTACTTC. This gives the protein CSVGPFEAGKSYEQYF.

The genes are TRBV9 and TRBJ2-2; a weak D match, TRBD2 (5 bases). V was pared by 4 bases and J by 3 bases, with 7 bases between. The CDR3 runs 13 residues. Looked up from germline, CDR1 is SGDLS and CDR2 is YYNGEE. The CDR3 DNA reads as TGTGCCAGCAGCAGAGGGTACACCGGGGAGCTGTTTTTT. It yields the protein CASSRGYTGELFF.

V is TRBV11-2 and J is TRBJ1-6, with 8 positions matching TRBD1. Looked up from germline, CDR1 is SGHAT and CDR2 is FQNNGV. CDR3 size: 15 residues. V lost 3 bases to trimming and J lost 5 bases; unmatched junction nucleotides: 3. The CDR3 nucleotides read TGTGCCAGCAGCTTCCCGGGACAGGATAATTCACCCCTCCACTTT. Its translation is CASSFPGQDNSPLHF. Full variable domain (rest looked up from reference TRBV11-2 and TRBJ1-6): EAGVAQSPRYKIIEKRQSVAFWCNPISGHATLYWYQQILGQGPKLLIQFQNNGVVDDSQLPKDRFSAERLKGVDSTLKIQPAKLEDSAVYLCASSFPGQDNSPLHFGNGTRLTVT.

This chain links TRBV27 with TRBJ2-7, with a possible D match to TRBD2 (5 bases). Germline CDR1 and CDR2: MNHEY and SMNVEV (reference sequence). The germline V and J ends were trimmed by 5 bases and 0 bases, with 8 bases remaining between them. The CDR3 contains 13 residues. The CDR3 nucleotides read TGTGCCAGCAGTACCGGGAACTCCTACGAGCAGTACTTC. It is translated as CASSTGNSYEQYF.

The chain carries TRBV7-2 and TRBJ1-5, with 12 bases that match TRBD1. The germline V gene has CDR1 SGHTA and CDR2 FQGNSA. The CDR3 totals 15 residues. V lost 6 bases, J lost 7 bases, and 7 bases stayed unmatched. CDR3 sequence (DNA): TGTGCCAGCAGTCACTCCGGGACAGGGGGCCAGCCCCAGCATTTT. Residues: CASSHSGTGGQPQHF.

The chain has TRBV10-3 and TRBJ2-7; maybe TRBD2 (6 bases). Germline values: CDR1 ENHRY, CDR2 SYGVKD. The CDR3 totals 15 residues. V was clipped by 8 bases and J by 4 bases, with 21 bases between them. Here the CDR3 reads CAIQGWAGKDYEQYF. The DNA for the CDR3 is TGTGCCATCCAGGGATGGGCGGGGAAGGATTACGAGCAGTACTTC.

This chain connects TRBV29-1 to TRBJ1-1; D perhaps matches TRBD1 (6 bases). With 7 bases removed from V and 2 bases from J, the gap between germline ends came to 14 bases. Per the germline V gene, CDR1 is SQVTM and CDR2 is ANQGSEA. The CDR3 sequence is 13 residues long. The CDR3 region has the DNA TGCAGCGGGTTTGGGACACTTAACACTGAAGCTTTCTTT. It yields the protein CSGFGTLNTEAFF.

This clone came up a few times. Written as DNA, the CDR3 is TGTGCCGGCCGGGTTAGCGGGAGTGGGTCAGATACGCAGTATTTT. Its protein is CAGRVSGSGSDTQYF. V usage is TRBV6-6 and J usage is TRBJ2-3; 9 positions match TRBD2. The germline gives CDR1 MNHNY, CDR2 SVGAGI (reference sequence). The CDR3 has 15 amino acids. The V segment lost 11 bases and the J segment 4 bases; nucleotides outside the gene matches: 13.

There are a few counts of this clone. The CDR3 is CASSQDGLAGGEQYF. Here the CDR3 DNA reads TGCGCCAGCAGCCAAGATGGACTAGCGGGAGGCGAGCAGTACTTC. The genes are TRBV4-3 and TRBJ2-7; the match to TRBD2 covers 14 bases. The CDR3 runs to 15 residues. Per the germline V gene, CDR1 is LGHNA and CDR2 is YSLEER. V lost 0 bases, J lost 6 bases, and 1 base stayed unmatched.

The CDR3 nucleotides read TGTGCCAGCACTTTTCTCCAGGGGGACGGCTACACCTTC. It yields the protein CASTFLQGDGYTF. The chain has TRBV28 and TRBJ1-2; 7 bases line up with TRBD1. Germline CDR1 reads MDHEN; CDR2 reads SYDVKM. This CDR3 spans 13 amino acids. With 7 bases clipped from V and 8 bases from J, the junction kept 10 bases outside the gene matches.

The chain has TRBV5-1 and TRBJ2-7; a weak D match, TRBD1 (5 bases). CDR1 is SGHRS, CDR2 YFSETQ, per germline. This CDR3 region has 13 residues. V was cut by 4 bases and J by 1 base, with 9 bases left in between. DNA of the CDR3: TGCGCCAGCAGCGCCCGACAGTCCTACGAGCAGTACTTC. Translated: CASSARQSYEQYF.

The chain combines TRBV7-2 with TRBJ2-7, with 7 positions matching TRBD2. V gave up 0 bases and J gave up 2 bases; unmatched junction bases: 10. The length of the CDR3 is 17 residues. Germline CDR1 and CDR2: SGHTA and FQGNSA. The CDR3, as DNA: TGTGCCAGCAGCTTAGCGACGGTAGCGGGTACAGCCTACGAGCAGTACTTC. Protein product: CASSLATVAGTAYEQYF.

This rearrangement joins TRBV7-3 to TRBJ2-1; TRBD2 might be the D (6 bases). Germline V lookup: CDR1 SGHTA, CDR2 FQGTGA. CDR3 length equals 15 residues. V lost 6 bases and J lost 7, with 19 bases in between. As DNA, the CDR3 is TGTGCCAGCAGATCGGGACTCGATTTAACAAATGAGCAGTTCTTC. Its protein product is CASRSGLDLTNEQFF.

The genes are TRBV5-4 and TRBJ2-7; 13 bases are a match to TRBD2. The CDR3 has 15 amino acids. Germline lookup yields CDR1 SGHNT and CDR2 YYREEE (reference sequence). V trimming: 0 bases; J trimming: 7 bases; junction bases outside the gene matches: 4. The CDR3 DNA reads TGTGCCAGCAGCTTGGATGCGGGACTAGCGGGAGAGCAGTACTTC. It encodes CASSLDAGLAGEQYF.

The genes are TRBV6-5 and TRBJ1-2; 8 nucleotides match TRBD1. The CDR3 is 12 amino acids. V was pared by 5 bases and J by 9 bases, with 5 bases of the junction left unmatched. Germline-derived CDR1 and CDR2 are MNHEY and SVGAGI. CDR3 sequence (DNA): TGTGCCAGCAGTCGACAGGGGATCCGCTACACCTTC. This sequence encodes CASSRQGIRYTF.